This TCR beta chain originates from a study of control samples from healthy donors and cancer patients (dated by TCRdb to between 2020 and 2021). As for this clone: Its binding antigen is unknown. Base qualities are not at hand, and no much larger clone is one base apart.

The method was the immunoSEQ multiplex PCR assay. As stored in TCRdb, this immuneACCESS dataset retains in-frame rearrangements with V and J assigned. A fraction of the clones does not appear; measured against another copy, unresolved V genes explain less than half of the discrepancy, and the remainder lacks a known reason. The sample table records around 52,000 clones; around 93% of these occur just once. The biggest ten clones account for roughly 0.91% of the sample. V and J lose 3 bases and 1 base, and a span of 16 bases separates them. From cysteine to phenylalanine, the CDR3 is 16 amino acids long. Here the CDR3 DNA is all that survives: 48 bases in frame from base 1. Per the germline V gene, SGDLS is the CDR1 and YYNGEE is the CDR2.

This receptor was identified in a man aged 30-40 years with colorectal cancer. The sample consisted of PBMCs. This chain joins TRBV9 to TRBJ1-1; perhaps TRBD1 is the D gene, with 6 bases matching. The CDR3 here reads CASSGRGQGGNTEAFF. The DNA reads as follows: TGTGCCAGCAGCGGCAGAGGGCAAGGGGGGAACACTGAAGCTTTCTTT.